This T cell receptor (beta chain) was profiled in a study of cytomegalovirus exposure and HLA in healthy donors. Study-wide results and caveats: Using the classifier, cytomegalovirus status was reportedly diagnosed with high specificity and sensitivity.

The PCR ran on 60 Vbeta and 13 Jbeta primers. The protocol was immunoSEQ multiplex PCR, while the TCRdb copy is restricted to in-frame clones and leaves out a portion. The sample lists 150,000 to 200,000 clones; around 80% were seen once. The CDR3 is 13 residues long. The germline CDR1 and CDR2 sequences are GTSNPN and SVGIG (reference sequence). V shed 6 bases and J shed 2 bases, with 12 bases lying between them. Turning to this clone: What it binds is not known.

The chain has TRBV30 and TRBJ2-3, with a tentative D call TRBD2 (6 bases). The sample taken for sequencing was PBMCs. This sequence was found in a man in his late teens or twenties in good health and CMV-seropositive. The CDR3 here is CACTSSNTDTQYF. The CDR3 DNA follows: TGTGCCTGTACTAGCAGCAACACAGATACGCAGTATTTT. The whole variable domain, remainder taken from reference TRBV30 and TRBJ2-3, is SQTIHQWPATLVQPVGSPLSLECTVEGTSNPNLYWYRQAAGRGLQLLFYSVGIGQISSEVPQNLSASRPQDRQFILSSKKLLLSDSGFYLCACTSSNTDTQYFGPGTRLTVL.